A selection of T cell receptor beta chains follows, all from one sample in a study of identical twins. TCRdb recomputed calls from the 5' RACE reads with MiXCR, one row per CDR3 protein. Of roughly 220,000 distinct CDR3 sequences listed, approximately 7.1% were seen once; the top ten hold 13% to 15%. These data also formed part of another study, on T cells expressing NK-cell markers.

Material: CD8+ T cells sorted from blood. These receptors originate from a woman between 18 and 30 years old in good health. Each CDR3 is given with its conserved first and last residue. The D gene is left open where the match is weak. Only some rows state a clone size, as once, few, many or a class for expanded clones.

TRBJ1-2	NA	TRBV9	NA	CASSESGKTSF	TGTGCCAGCAGCGAAAGCGGGAAGACTTCCTTC
TRBJ2-7	few	TRBV2	NA	CASTHRVYEQYF	TGTGCCAGCACCCATCGGGTCTACGAGCAGTACTTC
TRBJ1-1	many	TRBV4-1	NA	CASSQDRGENTEAFF	TGCGCCAGCAGCCAAGATCGGGGGGAGAACACTGAAGCTTTCTTT
TRBJ1-6	many	TRBV12-3/TRBV12-4	NA	CASSLISVMNSPLHF	TGTGCCAGCAGTTTGATCTCGGTGATGAATTCACCCCTCCACTTT
TRBJ2-7	NA	TRBV19	TRBD2	CASSSGGASYEQYF	TGTGCCAGTAGCTCCGGGGGGGCGTCCTACGAGCAGTACTTC
TRBJ2-3	NA	TRBV7-9	NA	CASSLSLALSTDTQYF	TGTGCCAGCAGCTTATCTCTAGCACTTAGCACAGATACGCAGTATTTT
TRBJ1-2	few	TRBV9	NA	CASSLNQPF	TGTGCCAGCAGCCTGAATCAGCCCTTC
TRBJ2-1	few	TRBV5-1	NA	CASSLLSGPYNEQFF	TGCGCCAGCAGCTTGCTAAGCGGGCCCTACAATGAGCAGTTCTTC
TRBJ1-1	NA	TRBV19	NA	CASSISGRNEAFF	TGTGCCAGTAGTATTTCGGGCAGGAATGAAGCTTTCTTT
TRBJ1-6	NA	TRBV4-1	NA	CASRVQMDRNSPLHF	TGCGCCAGCAGAGTACAAATGGACAGAAATTCACCCCTCCACTTT
TRBJ2-7	many	TRBV18	TRBD1	CASSLGQGRGEQYF	TGTGCCAGCTCACTGGGACAGGGGAGGGGCGAGCAGTACTTC
TRBJ2-1	NA	TRBV7-2	TRBD2	CASRPLAGGLDNEQFF	TGTGCCAGCAGGCCACTAGCGGGGGGGCTCGACAATGAGCAGTTCTTC
TRBJ2-3	NA	TRBV18	TRBD1	CASSPLRDRTDTQYF	TGTGCCAGCTCACCGCTCCGGGACAGGACAGATACGCAGTATTTT
TRBJ2-1	NA	TRBV25-1	NA	CASSESSSRENEQFF	TGTGCCAGCAGTGAATCAAGTTCCCGGGAAAATGAGCAGTTCTTC
TRBJ2-1	NA	TRBV3-1	TRBD2	CASSQLSGTSGNNEQFF	TGTGCCAGCAGCCAACTTTCTGGGACTAGCGGAAACAATGAGCAGTTCTTC
TRBJ1-6	few	TRBV7-9	NA	CASSFPGVNSPLHF	TGTGCCAGCAGTTTTCCCGGTGTAAATTCACCCCTCCACTTT
TRBJ2-7	NA	TRBV7-9	TRBD2	CASSGGAGTSVYEQYF	TGTGCCAGCAGCGGGGGGGCAGGGACTAGCGTGTACGAGCAGTACTTC
TRBJ2-7	many	TRBV27	NA	CASSLGDPSNYEQYF	TGTGCCAGCAGTTTAGGGGACCCCTCTAATTACGAGCAGTACTTC
TRBJ1-6	few	TRBV27	NA	CASSLSYNSPLHF	TGTGCCAGCAGTTTATCCTATAATTCACCCCTCCACTTT
TRBJ2-4	many	TRBV12-3/TRBV12-4	NA	CASRSGIAKNIQYF	TGTGCCAGCAGATCTGGGATAGCCAAAAACATTCAGTACTTC
TRBJ2-1	NA	TRBV6-4	TRBD2	CASSDRLGLAGVAEQFF	TGTGCCAGCAGTGACCGCCTCGGCCTAGCGGGAGTGGCTGAGCAGTTCTTC
TRBJ2-7	few	TRBV7-9	TRBD1	CASSRPGTGIFYEQYF	TGTGCCAGCAGCCGCCCCGGGACAGGGATTTTTTACGAGCAGTACTTC
TRBJ2-1	once	TRBV12-3/TRBV12-4	TRBD2	CASSPLTGGLYNEQFF	TGTGCCAGCAGTCCTCTTACGGGGGGACTATACAATGAGCAGTTCTTC
TRBJ2-1	few	TRBV12-3/TRBV12-4	NA	CASSFGLTLNEQFF	TGTGCCAGCAGTTTCGGACTCACCCTCAATGAGCAGTTCTTC
TRBJ2-5	few	TRBV6-1	TRBD2	CASPSPAGMETQYF	TGTGCCAGCCCGAGCCCAGCGGGGATGGAGACCCAGTACTTC
TRBJ2-7	many	TRBV27	NA	CATFGGNSYEQYF	TGTGCCACCTTTGGGGGGAATTCCTACGAGCAGTACTTC
TRBJ1-2	few	TRBV3-1	NA	CASSQVTAPEWQFGYTF	TGTGCCAGCAGCCAAGTGACGGCCCCCGAGTGGCAGTTTGGCTACACCTTC
TRBJ2-7	many	TRBV14	NA	CASSHSSYEQYF	TGTGCCAGCAGCCATAGCTCCTACGAGCAGTACTTC
TRBJ1-2	many	TRBV6-5	NA	CASSYSARSAYGYTF	TGTGCCAGCAGTTACTCAGCCCGATCGGCCTATGGCTACACCTTC
TRBJ2-1	few	TRBV4-2	NA	CASSQDWASSNEQFF	TGTGCCAGCAGCCAAGATTGGGCTAGCTCCAATGAGCAGTTCTTC
TRBJ1-1	few	TRBV11-2	NA	CASSPHTSATEAFF	TGTGCCAGCAGCCCACACACCAGTGCCACTGAAGCTTTCTTT
TRBJ2-1	few	TRBV5-5	NA	CASSLNHLPYNEQFF	TGTGCCAGCAGCTTGAATCATCTCCCGTACAATGAGCAGTTCTTC
TRBJ1-2	NA	TRBV20-1	NA	CSAKGNYGYTF	TGCAGTGCCAAGGGGAACTATGGCTACACCTTC
TRBJ2-2	few	TRBV6-2/TRBV6-3	TRBD2	CASQPLAGGPHTGELFF	TGTGCCAGCCAACCGTTAGCGGGAGGGCCGCACACCGGGGAGCTGTTTTTT
TRBJ1-2	few	TRBV11-3	NA	CASSLRDYYGYTF	TGTGCCAGCAGCTTAAGGGACTACTATGGCTACACCTTC
TRBJ2-7	NA	TRBV27	NA	CASSSHRASYEQYF	TGTGCCAGCAGTAGTCACAGGGCTTCCTACGAGCAGTACTTC
TRBJ1-1	NA	TRBV11-2	NA	CASSLGQPGGAFF	TGTGCCAGCAGCTTAGGACAGCCCGGGGGAGCTTTCTTT
TRBJ2-1	few	TRBV4-3	NA	CASSHGLAVGNEQFF	TGCGCCAGCAGCCACGGGTTAGCGGTTGGAAATGAGCAGTTCTTC
TRBJ1-6	NA	TRBV5-1	NA	CASSLETPARSPLHF	TGCGCCAGCAGCTTGGAGACTCCGGCGCGGTCACCCCTCCACTTT
TRBJ1-1	NA	TRBV12-3/TRBV12-4	NA	CASSFTLRGLNTEAFF	TGTGCCAGCAGTTTTACCCTGAGAGGGTTGAACACTGAAGCTTTCTTT
TRBJ1-1	many	TRBV6-2/TRBV6-3	NA	CASSYYGRETEAFF	TGTGCCAGCAGTTACTACGGCCGAGAAACTGAAGCTTTCTTT
TRBJ1-1	NA	TRBV7-9	NA	CASSLVQGGTEAFF	TGTGCCAGCAGCTTAGTCCAGGGTGGAACTGAAGCTTTCTTT